A selection of T cell receptor beta chains follows, all from one sample in a study of shared clonotypes between healthy human individuals. TCRdb's table, derived via immunoSEQ multiplex PCR, lists solely in-frame clones and lacks some. The sample yields about 600,000 clones, around 97% seen once. The sample consisted of naive CD4+ T cells sorted from blood. All receptors come from a woman aged 25 to 39 in good health. CDR3s include the opening cysteine and the closing phenylalanine or tryptophan. D genes are given only for firm matches. Only part of the rows carry a size: once, few, many, or a class if the clone is expanded.

NA | TRBJ2-1 | TRBV5-1 | NA | CASSLPNPNYNEQFF | TGCGCCAGCAGCTTACCAAACCCCAACTACAATGAGCAGTTCTTC
NA | TRBJ2-3 | TRBV13 | NA | CASSLTRADTQYF | TGTGCCAGCAGCTTAACGCGGGCGGATACGCAGTATTTT
NA | TRBJ2-1 | TRBV7-2 | TRBD2 | CASSSGRGDNEQFF | TGTGCCAGCAGCTCCGGGAGGGGAGACAATGAGCAGTTCTTC
NA | TRBJ2-1 | TRBV11-2 | TRBD2 | CASSFAGGSYNEQFF | TGTGCCAGCAGCTTTGCGGGGGGCAGCTACAATGAGCAGTTCTTC
NA | TRBJ2-1 | TRBV29-1 | TRBD2 | CSVHGRLKDEQFF | TGCAGCGTCCACGGGAGGTTAAAGGATGAGCAGTTCTTC
NA | TRBJ2-7 | TRBV7-8 | NA | CASSSWDGTYEQYF | TGTGCCAGCAGCTCTTGGGACGGTACCTACGAGCAGTACTTC
NA | TRBJ1-6 | TRBV19 | TRBD1 | CASRMTGRNSPLHF | TGTGCCAGTAGAATGACAGGGAGAAATTCACCCCTCCACTTT
NA | TRBJ1-1 | TRBV19 | NA | CASSSGQMNTEAFF | TGTGCCAGTAGTAGCGGACAGATGAACACTGAAGCTTTCTTT
NA | TRBJ1-5 | TRBV19 | TRBD1 | CASSMPGTGSFNQPQHF | TGTGCCAGTAGTATGCCGGGGACAGGGAGTTTCAATCAGCCCCAGCATTTT
NA | TRBJ2-7 | TRBV29-1 | NA | CSVVRGYEQYF | TGCAGCGTTGTCAGGGGCTACGAGCAGTACTTC
NA | TRBJ2-7 | TRBV19 | NA | CASSIALAPSYEQYF | TGTGCCAGTAGTATAGCCCTAGCGCCTTCCTACGAGCAGTACTTC
NA | TRBJ2-2 | TRBV15 | NA | CATSRDEGNTGELFF | TGTGCCACCAGCAGAGATGAGGGAAACACCGGGGAGCTGTTTTTT
once | TRBJ2-5 | TRBV5-1 | TRBD2 | CASSLGTSGSRETQYF | TGCGCCAGCAGCCTCGGGACTAGCGGGAGTCGAGAGACCCAGTACTTC
NA | TRBJ2-1 | TRBV7-8 | TRBD1 | CASSSQPAQGDQIF | TGTGCCAGCAGCTCCCAACCTGCCCAGGGGGACCAGATCTTC
once | TRBJ2-5 | TRBV19 | NA | CASSTAPRETQYF | TGTGCCAGTAGTACGGCCCCCCGAGAGACCCAGTACTTC
NA | TRBJ2-3 | TRBV7-9 | NA | CASSALGPGTDTQYF | TGTGCCAGCAGCGCCCTCGGGCCCGGCACAGATACGCAGTATTTT
NA | TRBJ2-3 | TRBV25-1 | NA | CASSDPITDTQYF | TGTGCCAGCAGTGATCCTATCACAGATACGCAGTATTTT
NA | TRBJ2-2 | TRBV25-1 | NA | CASSPREDYTGELFF | TGTGCCAGCAGTCCCCGGGAAGACTACACCGGGGAGCTGTTTTTT
NA | TRBJ1-2 | TRBV5-1 | TRBD1 | CASSLRRGQSFGYTF | TGCGCCAGCAGCTTGCGTAGGGGGCAGTCTTTTGGCTACACCTTC
once | TRBJ2-7 | TRBV28 | NA | CASSLRLASEQYF | TGTGCCAGCAGTTTAAGACTCGCATCCGAGCAGTACTTC
NA | TRBJ1-6 | TRBV28 | NA | CASSPMTASSYNSPLHF | TGTGCCAGCAGTCCCATGACGGCTAGCTCCTATAATTCACCCCTCCACTTT
NA | TRBJ2-7 | TRBV2 | TRBD2 | CASRTAFFIPSGRVHEQYF | TGTGCCAGCAGGACGGCTTTTTTTATCCCTAGCGGGAGAGTCCACGAGCAGTACTTC
once | TRBJ1-4 | TRBV28 | NA | CASRDTTTNEKLFF | TGTGCCAGCCGGGACACAACAACTAATGAAAAACTGTTTTTT
once | TRBJ2-1 | TRBV5-1 | NA | CASRGTNEQFF | TGCGCCAGCCGGGGGACAAATGAGCAGTTCTTC
NA | TRBJ1-1 | TRBV5-1 | NA | CASSNRPRESEAFF | TGCGCCAGCAGCAATAGGCCGAGGGAGAGTGAAGCTTTCTTT
NA | TRBJ1-4 | TRBV6-5 | NA | CASKGRLQWEKLFF | TGTGCCAGCAAGGGGAGACTTCAATGGGAAAAACTGTTTTTT
NA | TRBJ2-3 | TRBV7-3 | TRBD2 | CASSSGLVMDTQYF | TGTGCCAGCAGCTCGGGACTAGTGATGGATACGCAGTATTTT
NA | TRBJ2-7 | TRBV18 | TRBD1 | CASSPPWAQGEYEQYF | TGTGCCAGCTCACCACCTTGGGCCCAGGGGGAGTACGAGCAGTACTTC
NA | TRBJ2-3 | TRBV5-1 | NA | CASSLALSQDADTQYF | TGCGCCAGCAGCTTGGCCCTTAGTCAGGACGCAGATACGCAGTATTTT
NA | TRBJ2-3 | TRBV5-1 | NA | CASSTADTQYF | TGCGCCAGCAGCACTGCAGATACGCAGTATTTT